The present entry profiles one T cell receptor beta chain with its context. V lost 2 bases, J lost 3 bases, and 9 bases lay in between. This CDR3 contains 14 residues. Germline CDR1 and CDR2: MNHEY and SVGAGI. This sample was taken from a study of blood T cell repertoires in COVID-19. Overall study context: Sites across the United States, Italy and Spain contributed samples from acute and convalescent COVID-19. T cells, B-cell-depleted T cells, or PBMCs supplied cDNA or gDNA.

TCRdb's copy holds only in-frame clones and misses some; the assay was immunoSEQ multiplex PCR. The sample carries 240,000 or so clones, approximately 84% recorded once. The specimen was peripheral blood. The source is a woman aged 80 or over with acute or convalescent COVID-19. The V and J genes are TRBV6-5 and TRBJ2-3; D is uncertain. CDR3 sequence: CASSYSPETDTQYF. CDR3 DNA sequence: TGTGCCAGCAGTTACAGCCCCGAAACAGATACGCAGTATTTT.